A few counts support the clone carrying this TCR beta chain. The antigen remains undetermined. V gave up 2 bases and J gave up 0 bases, with 13 bases separating them. There are 16 residues in the CDR3. Germline CDR1 reads MNHEY; CDR2 reads SVGEGT. These data originate in a study of human T cells and chemical hapten exposure. At the level of the study: Variation in per-sample TCR yields came mainly from small pooled library volume differences.

The authors' total RNA extraction used unfractionated whole blood. Findings of the study overall: DPC sensitization left the count of TCRs above 1 in 1000 unchanged.

Individual cDNA molecules had unique molecular identifiers attached to them by the library. MiXCR, applied by TCRdb to the 5' RACE reads, yields one record per CDR3 protein. The table lists tens of thousands of distinct CDR3 sequences, 15% of them singletons. The TCR was taken from a female donor in good health. The rearrangement uses TRBV6-2 or TRBV6-3 and TRBJ1-1; the D gene is possibly TRBD1 (6 bases). The CDR3 region has the DNA TGTGCCAGCAGTTACGGGGGGCGGACCATGAACACTGAAGCTTTCTTT. Translating it yields CASSYGGRTMNTEAFF.